The 14 T cell receptor beta chains reported below all come from one sample, sequenced in a study of T cell changes during pregnancy in multiple sclerosis. Only in-frame clones appear in the TCRdb table, and some are missing; sequencing was by immunoSEQ multiplex PCR. The sample carries about 66,000 clones, around nine tenths recorded once. This material consisted of peripheral blood, taken in the third trimester of pregnancy. The origin of the receptors is a female donor with multiple sclerosis, enrolled in a pregnancy study.

The V gene is TRBV6-5, the J gene TRBJ2-7; 9 bases fit TRBD1. This CDR3 contains 14 residues. Trimming at V came to 5 bases and at J to 3 bases, leaving 5 bases not matched to a gene. Germline CDR1 is MNHEY and CDR2 is SVGAGI. DNA for the CDR3: TGTGCCAGCAGTGCCGGGACAGGGATCTACGAGCAGTACTTC. Its protein is CASSAGTGIYEQYF.

The chain employs TRBV5-1 and TRBJ2-2; possible D gene TRBD1, 6 bases. The germline V gene has CDR1 SGHRS and CDR2 YFSETQ. This CDR3 contains 16 residues. Trimming took 0 bases from V and 7 from J, leaving 16 bases between them. As DNA, the CDR3 is TGCGCCAGCAGCTTGGCTTGGCAGGGGATTAGCGGGGAGCTGTTTTTT. Residues: CASSLAWQGISGELFF. Based on the CDR3 plus reference TRBV5-1 and TRBJ2-2, the full variable domain is KAGVTQTPRYLIKTRGQQVTLSCSPISGHRSVSWYQQTPGQGLQFLFEYFSETQRNKGNFPGRFSGRQFSNSRSEMNVSTLELGDSALYLCASSLAWQGISGELFFGEGSRLTVL.

The rearrangement links TRBV30 to TRBJ1-5; D gene ambiguous. Germline-derived CDR1 and CDR2 are GTSNPN and SVGIG (reference sequence). Trimming removed 3 bases at V and 3 bases at J, with 9 bases between. The CDR3 has 13 amino acids. CDR3 DNA: TGTGCCTGGAGGGTAGGAGACAATCAGCCCCAGCATTTT. Amino acid sequence: CAWRVGDNQPQHF.

This sequence joins TRBV7-2 and TRBJ1-4, with 8 bases that match TRBD1. Germline values: CDR1 SGHTA, CDR2 FQGNSA. The V and J ends lost 1 base and 11 bases, in that order; junction bases with no gene match: 3. This CDR3 comprises 13 residues. In nucleotides, the CDR3 is TGTGCCAGCAGCTTAGTGACAGGGGACAAACTGTTTTTT. Its translation is CASSLVTGDKLFF.

The rearrangement links TRBV27 to TRBJ2-3; a possible D gene is TRBD2 (5 bases). The germline gives CDR1 MNHEY, CDR2 SMNVEV (reference sequence). The V and J ends lost 7 bases and 4 bases respectively, with 12 bases between them. This CDR3 comprises 13 residues. CDR3 sequence (DNA): TGTGCCAGCAATCCTAGCCTCGCAGATACGCAGTATTTT. Translation gives CASNPSLADTQYF.

The chain links TRBV11-3 to TRBJ1-1; weak D call: TRBD1 (5 bases). CDR1 is SGHNT, CDR2 YENEEA, per germline. The CDR3 consists of 13 residues. Trimming stripped 3 bases from V and 0 bases from J, with 5 bases between. The CDR3 sequence: CASSLTVNTEAFF. CDR3 DNA: TGTGCCAGCAGCTTGACAGTGAACACTGAAGCTTTCTTT.

The chain links TRBV30 to TRBJ1-1, with a tentative D call TRBD1 (6 bases). V lost 2 bases, J lost 1 base, and 8 bases lay in between. The CDR3 extends over 13 amino acids. Germline V gene lookup returns CDR1 GTSNPN and CDR2 SVGIG (reference sequence). CDR3 in DNA: TGTGCCTGGAGTAGGACAGCGAACACTGAAGCTTTCTTT. Translation gives CAWSRTANTEAFF.

The genes are TRBV10-3 and TRBJ1-2; 7 bases match TRBD1. The ends lost 7 bases at V and 2 bases at J; junction bases unmatched: 4. The CDR3 has 13 amino acids. CDR1 and CDR2 from the germline V gene are ENHRY and SYGVKD. This CDR3 is CAIKPQGNYGYTF. DNA of the CDR3: TGTGCCATCAAGCCACAGGGGAACTATGGCTACACCTTC.

This clone showed up just once. The V call is TRBV5-6, the J call TRBJ2-7; possible D gene TRBD2, 5 bases. V gave up 2 bases and J gave up 0 bases, with 12 bases separating them. CDR3 length: 15 amino acids. Germline V gene lookup returns CDR1 SGHDT and CDR2 YYEEEE. The CDR3 protein is CASSFPGESSYEQYF. CDR3 bases: TGTGCCAGCAGCTTTCCCGGGGAGTCCTCCTACGAGCAGTACTTC.

This clone was recorded only once. The V gene is TRBV9, the J gene TRBJ2-5; 7 bases match TRBD1. CDR1 and CDR2 from the germline V gene are SGDLS and YYNGEE. There are 14 residues in the CDR3. The J segment lost 2 bases and the V segment lost 4 bases, leaving 5 bases of the junction unmatched. CDR3 nucleotide sequence: TGTGCCAGCAGCAACCGGGACAGTCAAGAGACCCAGTACTTC. Translating gives CASSNRDSQETQYF.

This clone has a handful of counts. The chain couples TRBV7-6 to TRBJ2-7; TRBD2 aligns across 8 bases. This CDR3 contains 14 residues. Germline lookup yields CDR1 SGHVS and CDR2 FNYEAQ. V lost 5 bases and J lost 2; bases outside the gene matches: 5. CDR3 sequence (DNA): TGTGCCAGCAGCCCCGAGCGGGGGACCTACGAGCAGTACTTC. The encoded protein is CASSPERGTYEQYF.

The V gene is TRBV19, the J gene TRBJ2-7; D possibly corresponds to TRBD2 (6 bases). CDR3 length: 14 residues. CDR1 is LNHDA, CDR2 SQIVND, per germline (reference sequence). The V end was cut by 2 bases, the J end by 6 bases, with 14 bases between. The CDR3 here is CASSIRRDWFEQYF. The CDR3 nucleotides are TGTGCCAGTAGTATAAGGAGGGACTGGTTCGAGCAGTACTTC.

The rearrangement joins TRBV30 to TRBJ1-4; D possibly corresponds to TRBD1 (6 bases). The ends were cut back, 1 base at V and 3 bases at J, with 6 bases in the middle. Germline loops: CDR1 GTSNPN, CDR2 SVGIG (reference sequence). This CDR3 comprises 13 residues. The CDR3 spells CAWSGQANEKLFF. As DNA, the CDR3 is TGTGCCTGGAGTGGACAGGCTAATGAAAAACTGTTTTTT.

V usage is TRBV7-9 and J usage is TRBJ1-6, with D perhaps matching TRBD1 (5 bases). The germline V and J ends were trimmed by 11 bases and 0 bases, with 17 bases remaining between them. The germline gives CDR1 SEHNR, CDR2 FQNEAQ (reference sequence). There are 16 residues in the CDR3. The CDR3 DNA sequence: TGTGCCTACCCGGAACAGGAGAGCTCCTATAATTCACCCCTCCACTTT. Protein sequence: CAYPEQESSYNSPLHF.